This TCR beta chain was retrieved from a study of cytomegalovirus exposure and HLA in healthy donors. Germline CDR1 is MDHEN and CDR2 is SYDVKM. Trimming took 6 bases from V and 3 from J; bases not matched to a gene: 4. The CDR3 has 13 residues. Researchers ran the PCR with 60 Vbeta and 13 Jbeta primers. Repertoires were generated with immunoSEQ multiplex PCR, while TCRdb's copy carries only in-frame clones and drops some. The sample comprises about 150,000 clones, around a tenth of which are singletons, and 1.5% to 2% rests with the top ten. In its sample, this clone was seen a few times. Its antigen remains unknown. Within the sample, other DNA sequences also encode this same CDR3. Points from the study as a whole: On later analysis, the bulk of CMV-associated TCR beta chains appeared to be HLA-restricted. Reportedly, HLA-A and HLA-B alleles of most subjects were accurately predicted from TCR beta.

Everyone who donated was a healthy bone marrow donor. The genes are TRBV28 and TRBJ1-2; the match to TRBD1 covers 7 bases. This TCR derives from a male donor in good health and CMV-seronegative. The sample consisted of PBMCs. CDR3 bases: TGTGCCAGCAGCCGACAGGGCTACTATGGCTACACCTTC. Translating gives CASSRQGYYGYTF.